Below, 16 T cell receptor beta chains from the same sample are listed, as sequenced in a study of immune characterization of retroperitoneal liposarcoma. From the PCR reads, TCRdb called clonotypes with MiXCR, one entry per CDR3 protein. The sample consists of several thousand distinct CDR3 sequences, 25% to 30% of them appearing once. Source material: tumor tissue. The receptors were gathered from a female donor with retroperitoneal liposarcoma.

V usage is TRBV12-3 or TRBV12-4 and J usage is TRBJ2-5, with 9 bases matching TRBD1. CDR3 length: 15 amino acids. Trimming cost V 6 bases and J 11 bases; bases outside gene matches: 16. This CDR3 is CASSPGQGWGNEQYF. As DNA, the CDR3 is TGTGCCAGCAGCCCAGGACAGGGGTGGGGGAATGAGCAGTACTTC.

The J gene is TRBJ2-3, the V gene TRBV6-1; 7 bases are shared with TRBD1. Germline V lookup: CDR1 MNHNS, CDR2 SASEGT. V shed 6 bases and J 0 bases; nucleotides not matched to a gene: 9. This CDR3 is 16 amino acids long. The CDR3 protein is CASSANPGQSTDTQYF. Here the CDR3 DNA reads TGTGCCAGCAGCGCCAATCCGGGACAGAGCACAGATACGCAGTATTTT.

This clonotype was counted at least ten times. One junction end disagrees with the germline gene, perhaps due to a read error. The chain carries TRBV28 and TRBJ2-3, with D perhaps matching TRBD1 or TRBD2 (5 bases each). The length of the CDR3 is 16 residues. The germline CDR1 and CDR2 sequences are MDHEN and SYDVKM. The DNA of the CDR3 is TGTGCCAGCAGCTCCCCCGGGGAAGGGTCCACAGGTACGCAGTATTTT. Translated, it gives CASSSPGEGSTGTQYF.

The gene calls are TRBV7-2 and TRBJ1-5; D is possibly TRBD1 (5 bases). This CDR3 region has 16 residues. V dropped 1 base and J dropped 0 bases, with 10 bases sitting between them. Germline V lookup: CDR1 SGHTA, CDR2 FQGNSA. Written as DNA, the CDR3 is TGTGCCAGCAGCTTAGGGGGCGCCGGTAGCAATCAGCCCCAGCATTTT. Protein sequence: CASSLGGAGSNQPQHF.

In this sample, this clonotype turned up a few times. CDR3 bases: TGTGCCAGCAGTTACTCGCGTTACGAGCAGTACTTC. It encodes CASSYSRYEQYF. This rearrangement joins TRBV6-6 to TRBJ2-3; D uncertain. The J call is uncertain, as TRBJ2-7 better fits the DNA end. This CDR3 contains 12 residues. Germline V CDR1 and CDR2: MNHNY, SVGAGI (reference sequence).

This chain joins TRBV2 and TRBJ2-5; 13 nucleotides align to TRBD2. TRBJ2-7 matches the DNA end more closely, so the J call is doubtful. From germline, CDR1 is SNHLY and CDR2 FYNNEI. The CDR3 extends over 14 amino acids. For the CDR3, the DNA is TGTGCCAGCATCGGGACTAGCGGGACCTACGAGCAGTACTTC. The encoded protein is CASIGTSGTYEQYF.

This clonotype was picked up many times. The V call is TRBV7-8, the J call TRBJ1-3; D is uncertain. CDR3 length: 14 amino acids. V gave up 4 bases and J gave up 4 bases, with 11 bases separating them. Germline values: CDR1 SGHVS, CDR2 FQNEAQ. The CDR3 sequence: CASSYRLRGNTIYF. The DNA of the CDR3 is TGTGCCAGCAGCTACAGACTCAGGGGAAACACCATATATTTT. Supplemented by reference TRBV7-8 and TRBJ1-3, the full variable domain reads GAGVSQSPRYKVAKRGQDVALRCDPISGHVSLFWYQQALGQGPEFLTYFQNEAQLDKSGLPSDRFFAERPEGSVSTLKIQRTQQEDSAVYLCASSYRLRGNTIYFGEGSWLTVV.

This clonotype is termed medium-sized. The chain has TRBV12-3 or TRBV12-4 and TRBJ2-7, with TRBD1 matching over 9 bases. V lost 5 bases and J lost 2; bases outside the gene matches: 7. This CDR3 spans 15 amino acids. DNA of the CDR3: TGTGCCAGCAGTCCGAGACAGGGGGGCGCCTACGAGCAGTACTTC. It encodes CASSPRQGGAYEQYF.

This clonotype was seen many times. J is TRBJ2-7 and V is TRBV12-3 or TRBV12-4; D is unclear. The CDR3 is 13 amino acids. V lost 1 base and J lost 2, with 6 bases in between. The CDR3 spells CASSLDRTYEQYF. The CDR3 DNA sequence: TGTGCCAGCAGTTTAGACCGCACCTACGAGCAGTACTTC.

This sequence joins TRBV6-1 and TRBJ1-2; 11 bases map to TRBD1. CDR1 MNHNS and CDR2 SASEGT come from the germline V gene. CDR3 size: 15 residues. The V and J ends lost 4 bases and 4 bases, in that order; junction bases with no gene match: 5. Here the CDR3 DNA reads TGTGCCAGCAGTGCACTAGGGACAGGGGGCTATGGCTACACCTTC. It is translated as CASSALGTGGYGYTF.

This clonotype is deemed medium-sized (0.01 to 0.1%). The chain links TRBV6-1 to TRBJ2-3, with D possibly being TRBD2 (6 bases). CDR3 length equals 13 residues. V was shortened by 6 bases and J by 6 bases, with 13 bases between the two germline ends. Germline CDR1 reads MNHNS; CDR2 reads SASEGT. In DNA, the CDR3 is TGTGCCAGCAGGCCGGGGGTTTTCGATACGCAGTATTTT. Protein: CASRPGVFDTQYF.

This clonotype is labeled large. One end of the junction is discordant with germline, which a read error may explain. The CDR3 here is CASREDNGYYEQYF. DNA of the CDR3: TGTGCCAGCAGAGAAGATAACGGCTACTACGAGCAGTACTTC. The V and J genes are TRBV6-1 and TRBJ2-7; no reliable D call. Germline CDR1 is MNHNS and CDR2 is SASEGT. The CDR3 sequence is 14 residues long.

J is TRBJ2-1 and V is TRBV27; 11 bases align to TRBD1. The J call is doubtful: the DNA matches TRBJ2-7 better. Germline lookup yields CDR1 MNHEY and CDR2 SMNVEV (reference sequence). This CDR3 is 13 amino acids long. For the CDR3, the DNA is TGTGCCAGCAGTTTCGGACAGGGGGCTGAGCAGTACTTC. It codes for CASSFGQGAEQYF.

This clonotype is deemed medium-sized. The chain joins TRBV12-5 to TRBJ2-7; D unclear. The CDR3 length is 13 residues. Between the trimmed V and J ends, which lost 6 bases and 3 bases, there was a span of 12 bases. The germline gives CDR1 LGHNT, CDR2 FRNRAP. This CDR3 is CASGLTSYYEQYF. For the CDR3, the DNA is TGTGCTAGTGGACTGACAAGCTACTACGAGCAGTACTTC.

This clonotype was seen more than once but under ten times. The J gene is TRBJ1-1, the V gene TRBV27, with D possibly matching TRBD1 (5 bases). Germline V gene lookup returns CDR1 MNHEY and CDR2 SMNVEV (reference sequence). Deletions cut 1 base from V and 7 bases from J, with 10 bases between. This CDR3 comprises 13 residues. CDR3 loop: CASSLYRTGEAFF. The CDR3 region has the DNA TGTGCCAGCAGTTTATATAGAACAGGTGAAGCTTTCTTT.

This clonotype is deemed medium-sized (0.01 to 0.1%). This chain joins TRBV7-2 and TRBJ2-3; TRBD2 aligns across 11 bases. CDR3 length: 19 residues. Per germline, CDR1 SGHTA and CDR2 FQGNSA. The V and J ends lost 5 bases and 3 bases, in that order; junction bases with no gene match: 16. This chain's CDR3 is CASSPKGGRASGRTDTQYF. CDR3 bases: TGTGCCAGCAGCCCGAAAGGTGGGCGTGCTAGCGGGAGGACAGATACGCAGTATTTT.